This entry describes one T cell receptor (beta chain). The sample comes from a study of blood T cell repertoires in COVID-19. The wider study: Sample material is recorded as cDNA or gDNA derived from T cells, B-cell-depleted T cells, or PBMCs.

The CDR3 extends over 13 amino acids. CDR1 is SNHLY, CDR2 FYNNEI, per germline. V shed 10 bases, J shed 8 bases, and the junction held 9 bases outside the gene matches. Original processing methods: How many nucleated cells were present was estimated from reference gene primer amplification. Clones were sequenced by immunoSEQ multiplex PCR, and TCRdb holds only the in-frame ones, with some missing. V, J and clone size reflect that table, while D and trimming were determined from the DNA. This repertoire shows about 130,000 clones, roughly 80% found once; its top ten account for 3% to 3.5%. This clonotype was sampled from a woman of 80 years or more with acute or convalescent COVID-19. The rearrangement links TRBV2 to TRBJ1-4, with 8 bases that match TRBD1. Specimen: peripheral blood. The CDR3 protein is CAILTGEGEKLFF. The CDR3 bases are TGTGCCATCCTGACAGGGGAAGGAGAAAAACTGTTTTTT.